Here is one TCR beta chain with its context. This clonotype has a count of ten or more. Its recognized antigen is unknown. No much larger clone exists at a distance of one base, and base qualities are not known. This specimen belongs to a study of identical twins (dated by TCRdb to between 2015 and 2016). In terms of the full investigation: To test whether fetal clonotypes persist, this study deep-sequenced TCR alpha and beta repertoires from monozygotic twins, from unrelated adults of various ages, and from cord blood. To rule out contamination, the twin experiments were replicated at different times with different library preparation protocols. What the work shows at the level of the full study, not this receptor alone: Out-of-frame TCR alpha sharing in monozygotic twins was systematically underestimated by recombination models, whereas sharing between unrelated individuals was in agreement with the recombination models. Because the same donors could not be followed over many years, the conclusions relied on cross-sectional statistical analysis. Zero-insertion analyses could be partly confounded by invariant T cells such as MAIT and iNKT, though diverse VJ usage argued against such confounding for most clonotypes. Compared with coincidental sharing between unrelated individuals, out-of-frame TCR alpha sequences shared between twins had an excess of sequences with low generation probability. Fewer insertions were carried by abundant cord blood beta clonotypes, a similar but weaker trend appeared in young adult naive repertoires, and no such trend appeared in memory repertoires. A weaker excess of twin sharing was found in beta out-of-frame sequences because the signal-to-noise ratio was lowered by fewer shared sequences.

Every donor in the study was a healthy Caucasian. The twin cohort consisted of three pairs of female monozygotic twins, all aged roughly 18 to 29 years. CD4+ and CD8+ T cell populations were isolated with positive isolation kits from Invitrogen. Libraries were constructed by 5' RACE. The sequencing machine was an Illumina HiSeq 2000. A universal primer binding site was added through template switching, and the final cDNA carried a unique molecular identifier so that TCR cDNA molecules could be counted accurately. Specific primers in the conserved constant-segment region were used to synthesize first-strand cDNA for TCR alpha and beta chains. To control for contamination, each cDNA library was double barcoded with a SMART-Mk sample barcode plus Illumina barcodes. TruSeq adapter sequences and Illumina sample barcodes were added in two successive PCR steps. TCR alpha and beta cDNA libraries were sequenced on the Illumina HiSeq platform with custom primers. The authors processed their data as follows. Unique molecular identifiers were extracted from raw reads with MiGEC, and CDR3 positions were determined with MiXCR. Recombination models were inferred per individual with the repgenHMM and IGoR tools using an EM algorithm. Shared clonotypes were analyzed with the tcR package in R, and sharing was normalized by the product of cloneset sizes. Out-of-frame nonproductive sequences were analyzed to study raw recombination free of thymic and clonal selection effects. The public reads were reanalyzed by TCRdb: fastp trimming at Q25, MiXCR alignment, in-frame beta chains only. Entries that share a CDR3 protein sequence are merged under the most common genes and DNA. None of the V and J calls come from the authors' own analysis; TCRdb made them. This sample comprises roughly 290,000 distinct CDR3 sequences, roughly 9.8% of them detected only once. Jointly, the top ten make up roughly 6.4% of the sample.

The sample was also reused in another study, on yellow fever vaccine responses in identical twins. As noted in the second study: The authors reported that the T cell response to vaccination in identical twins appeared partly convergent and partly personalized. In identical twins, the study followed T cell clones that responded to the vaccine with precision.

The sequenced sample was CD8+ T cells sorted from blood. This receptor was obtained from a woman aged 18-29 years in good health.

The DNA sequence reads TGCAGCGTTGAAGATCTGTCGGGACAGGGGCTTCGCGGTGGCTACACCTTC. The translation is CSVEDLSGQGLRGGYTF. The V and J segments used are TRBV29-1 and TRBJ1-2, and 10 bases in between align with TRBD1. V is pruned by 0 bases and J by 7 bases, leaving 14 bases of the junction without a gene match. The CDR3 holds 17 amino acids from the cysteine to the phenylalanine. CDR3 DNA is the only sequence kept; it has 51 bases, read in frame from the first base. Per the germline V gene, SQVTM is the CDR1 and ANQGSEA is the CDR2. The reference TRBV29-1 and TRBJ1-2 proteins fill in what lies around the CDR3, so the full variable domain reads SAVISQKPSRDICQRGTSLTIQCQVDSQVTMMFWYRQQPGQSLTLIATANQGSEATYESGFVIDKFPISRPNLTFSTLTVSNMSPEDSSIYLCSVEDLSGQGLRGGYTFGSGTRLTVV.